This TCR beta chain was obtained from a study of control samples from healthy donors and cancer patients. Only in-frame clones appear in the TCRdb table, and some are missing; sequencing was by immunoSEQ multiplex PCR. The sample has tens of thousands of clones, roughly 84% seen once. CDR1 is SGHTA, CDR2 FQGNSA, per germline. The CDR3 has 15 amino acids. The ends were cut back, 5 bases at V and 3 bases at J, with 14 bases in the middle. This receptor was identified in a man aged 65 to 79 with lung cancer. The chain carries TRBV7-2 and TRBJ1-5, with D tentatively TRBD1 (5 bases). The sample comprised PBMCs. The CDR3 DNA reads TGTGCCAGCAGCGAGATGGGGGGACCCAATCAGCCCCAGCATTTT. Amino acids: CASSEMGGPNQPQHF.